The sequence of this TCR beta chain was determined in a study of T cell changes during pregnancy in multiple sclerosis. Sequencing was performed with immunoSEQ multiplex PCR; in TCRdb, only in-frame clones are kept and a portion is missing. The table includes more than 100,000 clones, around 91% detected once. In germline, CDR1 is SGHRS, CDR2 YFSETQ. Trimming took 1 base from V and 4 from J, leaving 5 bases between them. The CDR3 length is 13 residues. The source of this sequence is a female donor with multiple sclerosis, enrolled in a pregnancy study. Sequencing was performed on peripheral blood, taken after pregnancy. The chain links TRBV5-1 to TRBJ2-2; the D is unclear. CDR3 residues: CASSLLGTGELFF. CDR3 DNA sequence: TGCGCCAGCAGCTTGCTCGGCACCGGGGAGCTGTTTTTT. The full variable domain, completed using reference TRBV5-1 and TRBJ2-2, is KAGVTQTPRYLIKTRGQQVTLSCSPISGHRSVSWYQQTPGQGLQFLFEYFSETQRNKGNFPGRFSGRQFSNSRSEMNVSTLELGDSALYLCASSLLGTGELFFGEGSRLTVL.